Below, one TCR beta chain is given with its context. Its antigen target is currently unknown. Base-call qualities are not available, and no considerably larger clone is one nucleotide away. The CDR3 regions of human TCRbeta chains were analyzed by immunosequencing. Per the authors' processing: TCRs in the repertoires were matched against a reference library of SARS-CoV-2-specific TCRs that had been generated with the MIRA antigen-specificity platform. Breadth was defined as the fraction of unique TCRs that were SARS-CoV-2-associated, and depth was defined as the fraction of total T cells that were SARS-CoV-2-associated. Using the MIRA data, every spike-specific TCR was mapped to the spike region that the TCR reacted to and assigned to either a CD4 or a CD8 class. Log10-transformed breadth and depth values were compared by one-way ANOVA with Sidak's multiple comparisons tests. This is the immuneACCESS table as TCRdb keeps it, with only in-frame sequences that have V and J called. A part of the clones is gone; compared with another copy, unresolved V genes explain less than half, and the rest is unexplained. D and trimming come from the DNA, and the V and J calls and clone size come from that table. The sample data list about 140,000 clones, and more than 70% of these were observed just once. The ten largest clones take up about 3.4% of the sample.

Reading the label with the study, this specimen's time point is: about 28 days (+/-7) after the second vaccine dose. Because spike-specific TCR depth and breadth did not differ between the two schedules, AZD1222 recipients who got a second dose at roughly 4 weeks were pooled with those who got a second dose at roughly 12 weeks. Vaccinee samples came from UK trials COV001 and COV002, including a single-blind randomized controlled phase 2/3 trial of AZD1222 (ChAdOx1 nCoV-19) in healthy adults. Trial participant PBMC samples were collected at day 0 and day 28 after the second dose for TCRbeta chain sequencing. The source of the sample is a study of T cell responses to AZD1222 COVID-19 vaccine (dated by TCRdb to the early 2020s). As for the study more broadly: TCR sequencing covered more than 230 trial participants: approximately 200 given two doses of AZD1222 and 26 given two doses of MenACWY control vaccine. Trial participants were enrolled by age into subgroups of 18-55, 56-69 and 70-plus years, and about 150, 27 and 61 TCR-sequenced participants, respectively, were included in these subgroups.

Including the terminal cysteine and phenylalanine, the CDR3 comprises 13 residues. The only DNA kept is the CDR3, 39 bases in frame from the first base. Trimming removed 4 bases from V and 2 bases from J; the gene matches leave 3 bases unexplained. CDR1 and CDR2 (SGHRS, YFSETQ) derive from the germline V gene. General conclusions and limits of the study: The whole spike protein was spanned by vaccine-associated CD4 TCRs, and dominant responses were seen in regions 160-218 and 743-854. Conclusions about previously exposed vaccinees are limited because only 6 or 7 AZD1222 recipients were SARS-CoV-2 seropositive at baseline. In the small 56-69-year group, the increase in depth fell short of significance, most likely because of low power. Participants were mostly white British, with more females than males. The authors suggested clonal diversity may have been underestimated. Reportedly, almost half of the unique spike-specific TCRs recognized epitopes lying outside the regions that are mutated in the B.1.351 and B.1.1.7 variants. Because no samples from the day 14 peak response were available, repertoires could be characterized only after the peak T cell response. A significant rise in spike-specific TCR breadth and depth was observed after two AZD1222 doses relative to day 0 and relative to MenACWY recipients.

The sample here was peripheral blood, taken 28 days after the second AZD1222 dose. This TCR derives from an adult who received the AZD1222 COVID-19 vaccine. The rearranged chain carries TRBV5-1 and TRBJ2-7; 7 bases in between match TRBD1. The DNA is TGCGCCAGCAGCGGGACAGAGGCCTACGAGCAGTACTTC. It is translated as CASSGTEAYEQYF.